A selection of T cell receptor beta chains follows, all from one sample in a study of blood T cell repertoires in COVID-19. Using immunoSEQ multiplex PCR, the repertoire was profiled, and TCRdb retains in-frame clones only, with some absent. The table has more than 25,000 clones, around 90% seen once. The sample comprised peripheral blood. The source is a man in his 70s with active or convalescent COVID-19. The CDR3 runs from the conserved cysteine through the conserved F or W. Some rows mark clone size as missing; the rest say once, few, many or name a class of expanded clone.

V,size,J,CDR3
TRBV28,NA,TRBJ2-4,CASSLSGMGNIQYF
TRBV12-3/TRBV12-4,NA,TRBJ1-2,CASSWDTYGYTF
TRBV11-2,once,TRBJ2-1,CASSLGNYNEQFF
TRBV6-5,NA,TRBJ2-7,CASHGTASYEQYF
TRBV19,once,TRBJ1-4,CASTGQPANEKLFF
TRBV15,once,TRBJ2-1,CATSKKSFYNEQFF
TRBV6-1,NA,TRBJ1-6,CASSEKPGAGSNSPLHF
TRBV5-4,NA,TRBJ1-1,CASSLIQTNTEAFF
TRBV7-2,NA,TRBJ1-1,CASSARVPTEAFF
TRBV28,NA,TRBJ1-5,CASSAGTGYNQPQHF
TRBV5-6,NA,TRBJ1-3,CASSGGILGGRNTIYF
TRBV14,few,TRBJ1-2,CASSPSGGVYGYTF
TRBV10-2,NA,TRBJ1-2,CASSDPFRDYGYTF
TRBV6-5,NA,TRBJ1-2,CASVSGVYGYTF
TRBV9,NA,TRBJ1-2,CASSEGWQTSGGGYTF
TRBV11-2,NA,TRBJ1-1,CASSLGLYGTSNTEAFF
TRBV6-1,NA,TRBJ2-3,CASSANLAGVADTQYF
TRBV7-8,NA,TRBJ1-6,CASRGQTNSPLHF
TRBV5-8,NA,TRBJ1-2,CASTAGPHLYGYTF
TRBV7-3,NA,TRBJ2-5,CASSSGLAGGGETQYF
TRBV5-1,NA,TRBJ1-1,CASSLGQGSTEAFF
TRBV6-6,once,TRBJ1-1,CASSFRQVGGEAFF
TRBV5-1,NA,TRBJ2-5,CASSRSGKEETQYF
TRBV13,once,TRBJ2-1,CASSIVFGGFYNEQFF
TRBV28,once,TRBJ2-7,CASSLAGSTSYEQYF
TRBV6-6,NA,TRBJ1-5,CASSYSAGKGQPQHF
TRBV5-6,NA,TRBJ1-1,CASSFGQGYTEAFF
TRBV6-5,NA,TRBJ1-2,CASSKTGTGDGYTF
TRBV7-2,NA,TRBJ2-3,CASSSGLAGATHTQYF
TRBV6-6,NA,TRBJ2-1,CASSYPRTGAYNEQFF
TRBV5-1,NA,TRBJ1-1,CASSLRRLNTEAFF
TRBV9,NA,TRBJ1-3,CASSVVGLAPDTIYF
TRBV25-1,NA,TRBJ1-5,CASSDPSPYSNQPQHF
TRBV18,NA,TRBJ1-1,CASSPAGIGTEAFF
TRBV20-1,NA,TRBJ1-1,CSARDSLGAFF
TRBV4-2,NA,TRBJ1-5,CASSQESAGANQPQHF
TRBV5-1,NA,TRBJ2-7,CASSLAQGSHEQYF
TRBV28,NA,TRBJ2-7,CASSLGHRGSLSEQYF
TRBV6-1,NA,TRBJ1-3,CASSEQGQVSGNTIYF
TRBV5-1,once,TRBJ2-2,CASSLGGQMNTGELFF
TRBV7-7,NA,TRBJ2-2,CASSRLAELNTGELFF
TRBV5-1,NA,TRBJ2-3,CASSLVAGGTDTQYF
TRBV28,once,TRBJ1-1,CASSLQGGTEAFF
TRBV2,NA,TRBJ1-1,CASNLQGPQNTEAFF
TRBV5-5,NA,TRBJ2-1,CASSWGQGRMEKFF
TRBV4-2,NA,TRBJ1-4,CASSQQTSTPTGKLFF
TRBV19,NA,TRBJ2-4,CASSIFRGLAKNIQYF
TRBV27,NA,TRBJ1-1,CASSPTMEISTEAFF
TRBV11-2,NA,TRBJ1-2,CASSSGGDGYTF
TRBV7-9,NA,TRBJ1-1,CASSLQGGETEAFF
TRBV2,NA,TRBJ1-2,CASRATVFYGYTF
TRBV29-1,few,TRBJ2-1,CSVDGQGNEQFF
TRBV24-1,NA,TRBJ1-1,CATSYQEAFF